One T cell receptor beta chain is described in this entry. Its antigen is undetermined. Germline CDR1 and CDR2: MNHEY and SMNVEV (reference sequence). This CDR3 comprises 15 residues. Trimming cost V 4 bases and J 0 bases; bases outside gene matches: 1. Libraries were prepared by immunoSEQ multiplex PCR; TCRdb keeps only in-frame clonotypes and omits some of them. The sample consists of about 120,000 clones, 85% to 95% of them appearing once. This sample is drawn from a study of T cell responses to AZD1222 COVID-19 vaccine. Across the study: Pooling covered second doses at about 4 or about 12 weeks. Study-wide results and limits: After two AZD1222 doses, spike-specific TCR breadth and depth rose versus day 0. CD4 TCRs associated with vaccination spanned spike, dominating at 160-218 and 743-854.

The material was peripheral blood, obtained on day 0 of AZD1222 vaccination. The V and J genes are TRBV27 and TRBJ1-5, with 9 bases matching TRBD1. This receptor was identified in an adult in good health. CDR3 in amino acids: CASSWDRDSNQPQHF. The DNA of the CDR3 is TGTGCCAGCAGTTGGGACAGGGATAGCAATCAGCCCCAGCATTTT.